This TCR beta chain was obtained from a study of CD8+CD57+ T cells in acquired aplastic anemia. Selection for sequencing was limited to patients who had shown CD8+CD57+ cell expansion by flow cytometry. From germline, CDR1 is DFQATT and CDR2 SNEGSKA (reference sequence). V gave up 0 bases and J gave up 0 bases, with 17 bases separating them. This CDR3 is 17 amino acids long. For CDR3 and TCR beta VDJ profiling, genomic DNA was the template used. Each CDR3 protein gets one entry after TCRdb re-called the reads with MiXCR. The data contain around 200,000 distinct CDR3 sequences, approximately 48% of them seen just once; the ten biggest clones take up over 7.5%. This clonotype came up many times. Its specificity is not known. Findings and limits, study-wide: Researchers report that around 30 CD8+ CDR3 sequences appeared in both patients and controls.

The chain is built from TRBV20-1 and TRBJ1-1; D is ambiguous. The sequence derives from a human donor with aplastic anemia. Sequenced input: sorted CD4+, CD8+, or CD8+CD57+ T cells (not recorded which) from PBMCs. CDR3 DNA: TGCAGTGCTAGAGAAAGGTGGTGGGTTTTAGTGAACACTGAAGCTTTCTTT. The encoded protein is CSARERWWVLVNTEAFF.